This is a list of T cell receptor beta chains from one sample in a study of Ad26.COV2.S vaccination and SARS-CoV-2 variants. Method: immunoSEQ multiplex PCR; TCRdb's copy keeps in-frame clones and lacks some. The sample includes approximately 340,000 clones, 90% to 95% seen only once; the top ten take about 3.9%. The input for sequencing was peripheral blood, taken after recovery from COVID-19. All receptors derive from a human donor who had recovered from COVID-19. The CDR3 runs from the conserved cysteine through the conserved F or W. The D gene is left open where the match is weak. Clone size is given for some rows only: seen once, a few or many times, or a class if the clone is expanded.

D gene	V gene	clone size	J gene	CDR3 protein	CDR3 DNA
.	TRBV12-3/TRBV12-4	.	TRBJ1-2	CASSLMGGYGYTF	TGTGCCAGCAGTTTAATGGGAGGCTATGGCTACACCTTC
.	TRBV2	many	TRBJ1-2	CASSERPDYGYTF	TGTGCCAGCAGTGAAAGGCCAGACTATGGCTACACCTTC
.	TRBV19	.	TRBJ1-1	CASSPSMVPGTEAFF	TGTGCCAGTAGTCCGAGCATGGTACCGGGCACTGAAGCTTTCTTT
.	TRBV2	.	TRBJ1-2	CASTLLERNYGYTF	TGTGCCAGCACTCTCCTGGAGCGTAACTATGGCTACACCTTC
.	TRBV6-5	.	TRBJ1-2	CASSYSNGAYTF	TGTGCCAGCAGTTACTCGAACGGGGCCTACACCTTC
TRBD1	TRBV14	.	TRBJ1-1	CASSLRTGYRTEAFF	TGTGCCAGCAGCCTACGGACAGGTTATAGGACTGAAGCTTTCTTT
.	TRBV5-4	.	TRBJ2-1	CASSLRGNYNEQFF	TGTGCCAGCAGCTTGCGGGGGAATTACAATGAGCAGTTCTTC
TRBD1	TRBV19	.	TRBJ1-6	CASRQGPGSPLHF	TGTGCCAGTAGACAGGGGCCAGGTTCACCCCTCCACTTT
.	TRBV4-1	.	TRBJ1-4	CASSQGTGSNEKLFF	TGCGCCAGCAGCCAGGGAACAGGGTCTAATGAAAAACTGTTTTTT
.	TRBV7-9	.	TRBJ2-7	CASSLHTTYEQYF	TGTGCCAGCAGCCTACACACCACCTACGAGCAGTACTTC
TRBD1	TRBV5-1	.	TRBJ1-1	CASSFRTGRYTEAFF	TGCGCCAGCAGCTTTCGGACAGGGAGGTACACTGAAGCTTTCTTT
.	TRBV12-5	.	TRBJ1-5	CASGLGVGQPQHF	TGTGCTAGTGGTTTGGGGGTAGGTCAGCCCCAGCATTTT
.	TRBV5-1	.	TRBJ1-2	CASSPVGGGEGYTF	TGCGCCAGCAGCCCCGTGGGGGGAGGTGAGGGCTACACCTTC
TRBD2	TRBV11-1	.	TRBJ2-1	CASSLRQRGHYNEQFF	TGTGCCAGCAGCTTAAGGCAGCGGGGCCACTACAATGAGCAGTTCTTC
.	TRBV18	once	TRBJ1-1	CASSPIPRDEAFF	TGTGCCAGCTCACCAATTCCCAGGGATGAAGCTTTCTTT
TRBD1	TRBV20-1	.	TRBJ1-2	CSAPDRSGYTF	TGCAGTGCCCCGGACAGGTCTGGCTACACCTTC
.	TRBV9	.	TRBJ2-3	CASSVGGPPRGDTQYF	TGTGCCAGCAGCGTAGGTGGGCCTCCCCGTGGGGATACGCAGTATTTT
.	TRBV15	.	TRBJ2-7	CATSRNRELYEQYF	TGTGCCACCAGCAGAAACAGGGAACTCTACGAGCAGTACTTC
.	TRBV9	.	TRBJ1-4	CASSPGGGGNEKLFF	TGTGCCAGCAGCCCAGGCGGCGGGGGTAATGAAAAACTGTTTTTT
.	TRBV19	.	TRBJ1-1	CASSRDINTEAFF	TGTGCCAGTAGCCGGGACATTAACACTGAAGCTTTCTTT
.	TRBV11-2	.	TRBJ1-3	CASSLDFGSGNTIYF	TGTGCCAGCAGCTTAGACTTTGGGTCTGGAAACACCATATATTTT
.	TRBV19	.	TRBJ1-5	CASSIRTVRNQPQHF	TGTGCCAGTAGTATCCGGACAGTGCGCAATCAGCCCCAGCATTTT